This TCR beta chain was recovered during a study of cytomegalovirus exposure and HLA in healthy donors. General observations from the study: Cytomegalovirus association was listed for approximately 160 TCR beta chains. Researchers reported from a later analysis that most CMV-associated TCR beta chains appeared HLA-restricted. According to a later analysis, donors in an Asian-associated ancestry cluster reportedly had fewer N-insertions than the roughly 670-donor mean.

This CDR3 spans 16 amino acids. The V gene end was trimmed by 5 bases and the J gene end by 1 base; junction bases not matched to a gene: 7. In germline, CDR1 is SGHAT, CDR2 FQNNGV. The PCR had 60 Vbeta and 13 Jbeta primers. The data were produced by immunoSEQ multiplex PCR, yet TCRdb's version contains in-frame clones alone and is incomplete. The sample holds approximately 150,000 clones, 70% to 85% seen once. Details on this clone: No antigen is known for it.

The chain uses TRBV11-2 and TRBJ2-3, with 9 bases fitting TRBD2. The sample consisted of PBMCs. The source is a man aged 40-49 years in good health and CMV-seronegative. Here the CDR3 DNA reads TGTGCCAGCAGCCCCCACGGCGGGGGGGGCACAGATACGCAGTATTTT. Protein product: CASSPHGGGGTDTQYF. Full variable domain (missing parts from reference TRBV11-2 and TRBJ2-3): EAGVAQSPRYKIIEKRQSVAFWCNPISGHATLYWYQQILGQGPKLLIQFQNNGVVDDSQLPKDRFSAERLKGVDSTLKIQPAKLEDSAVYLCASSPHGGGGTDTQYFGPGTRLTVL.